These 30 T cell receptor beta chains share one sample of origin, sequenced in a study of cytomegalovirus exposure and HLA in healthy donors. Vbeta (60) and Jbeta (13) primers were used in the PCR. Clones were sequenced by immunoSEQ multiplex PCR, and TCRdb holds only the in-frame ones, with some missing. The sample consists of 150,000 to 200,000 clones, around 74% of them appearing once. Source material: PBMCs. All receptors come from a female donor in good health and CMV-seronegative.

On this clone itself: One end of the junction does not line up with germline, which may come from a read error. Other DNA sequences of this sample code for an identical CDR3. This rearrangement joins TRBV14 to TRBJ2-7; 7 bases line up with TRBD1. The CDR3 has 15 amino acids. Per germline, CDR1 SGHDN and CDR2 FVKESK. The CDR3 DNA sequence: TGCGCCACCTCACGTAGGACAGGCGGTCCCTACGAGCAGTACTTC. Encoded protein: CATSRRTGGPYEQYF.

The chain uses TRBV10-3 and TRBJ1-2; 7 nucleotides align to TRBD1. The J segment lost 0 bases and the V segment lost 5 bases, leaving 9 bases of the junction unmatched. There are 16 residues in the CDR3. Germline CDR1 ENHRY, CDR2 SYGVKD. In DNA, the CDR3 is TGTGCCATCAGTTACCTCGGGGACAGCACTAACTATGGCTACACCTTC. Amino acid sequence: CAISYLGDSTNYGYTF.

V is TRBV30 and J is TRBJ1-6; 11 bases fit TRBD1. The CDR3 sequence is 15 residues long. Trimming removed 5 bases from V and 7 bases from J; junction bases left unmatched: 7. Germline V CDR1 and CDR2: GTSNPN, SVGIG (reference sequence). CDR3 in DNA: TGTGCCTGGGGAGGGACAGGGGGTTCAAATTCACCCCTCCACTTT. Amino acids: CAWGGTGGSNSPLHF.

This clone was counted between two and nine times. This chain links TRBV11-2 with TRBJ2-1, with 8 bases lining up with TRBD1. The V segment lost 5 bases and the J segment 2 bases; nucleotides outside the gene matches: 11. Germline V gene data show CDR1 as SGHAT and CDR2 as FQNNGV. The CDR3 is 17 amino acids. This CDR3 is CASSAFRGQGPYNEQFF. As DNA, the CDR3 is TGTGCCAGCAGCGCATTTCGCGGACAGGGACCCTACAATGAGCAGTTCTTC.

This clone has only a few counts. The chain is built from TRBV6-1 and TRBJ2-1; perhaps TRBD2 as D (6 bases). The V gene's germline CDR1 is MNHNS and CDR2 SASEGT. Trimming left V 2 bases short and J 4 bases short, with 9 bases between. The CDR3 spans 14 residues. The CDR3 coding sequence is TGTGCCAGCAGTGAAATGGGGGGTTACAATGAGCAGTTCTTC. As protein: CASSEMGGYNEQFF.

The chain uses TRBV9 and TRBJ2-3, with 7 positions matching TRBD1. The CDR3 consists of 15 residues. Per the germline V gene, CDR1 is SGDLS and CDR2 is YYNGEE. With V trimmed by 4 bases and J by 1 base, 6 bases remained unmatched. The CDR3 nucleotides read TGTGCCAGCAGCACCCGACAGGGAGGCACAGATACGCAGTATTTT. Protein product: CASSTRQGGTDTQYF.

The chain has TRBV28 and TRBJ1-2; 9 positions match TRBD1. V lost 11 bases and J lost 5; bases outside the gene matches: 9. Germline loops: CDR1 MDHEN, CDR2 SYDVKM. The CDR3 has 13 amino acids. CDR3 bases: TGTGCCGGCCGAGCGACAGGGGGTTATGGCTACACCTTC. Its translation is CAGRATGGYGYTF.

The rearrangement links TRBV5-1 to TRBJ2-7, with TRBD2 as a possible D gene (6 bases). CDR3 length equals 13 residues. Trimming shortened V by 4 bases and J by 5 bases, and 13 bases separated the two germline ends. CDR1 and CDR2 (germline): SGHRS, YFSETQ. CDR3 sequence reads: CASSGGGRDEQYF. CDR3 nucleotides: TGCGCCAGCAGCGGTGGAGGGCGGGACGAGCAGTACTTC.

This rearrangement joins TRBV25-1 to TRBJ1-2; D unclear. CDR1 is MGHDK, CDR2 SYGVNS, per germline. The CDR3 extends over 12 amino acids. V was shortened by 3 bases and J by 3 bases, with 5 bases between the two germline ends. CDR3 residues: CASSDGDYGYTF. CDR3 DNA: TGTGCCAGCAGTGACGGAGACTATGGCTACACCTTC.

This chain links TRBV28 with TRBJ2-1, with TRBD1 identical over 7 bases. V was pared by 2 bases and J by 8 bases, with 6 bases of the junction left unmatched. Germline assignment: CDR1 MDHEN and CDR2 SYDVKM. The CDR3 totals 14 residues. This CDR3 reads CASSLRQGVDEQFF. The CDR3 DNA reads TGTGCCAGCAGTTTAAGACAGGGAGTGGATGAGCAGTTCTTC.

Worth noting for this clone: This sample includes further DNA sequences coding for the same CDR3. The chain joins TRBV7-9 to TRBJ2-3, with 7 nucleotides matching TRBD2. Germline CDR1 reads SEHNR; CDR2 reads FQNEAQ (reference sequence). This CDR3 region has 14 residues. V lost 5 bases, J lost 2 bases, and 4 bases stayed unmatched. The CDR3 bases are TGTGCCAGCAGCCCGAGCGGGAACACAGATACGCAGTATTTT. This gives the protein CASSPSGNTDTQYF.

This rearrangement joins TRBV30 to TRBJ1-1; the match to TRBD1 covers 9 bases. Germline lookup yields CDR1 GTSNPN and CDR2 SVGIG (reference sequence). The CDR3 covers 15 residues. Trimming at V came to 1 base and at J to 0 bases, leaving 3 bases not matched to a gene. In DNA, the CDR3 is TGTGCCTGGAGTGGACAGGGGGGAATGAACACTGAAGCTTTCTTT. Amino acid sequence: CAWSGQGGMNTEAFF. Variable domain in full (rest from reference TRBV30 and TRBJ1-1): SQTIHQWPATLVQPVGSPLSLECTVEGTSNPNLYWYRQAAGRGLQLLFYSVGIGQISSEVPQNLSASRPQDRQFILSSKKLLLSDSGFYLCAWSGQGGMNTEAFFGQGTRLTVV.

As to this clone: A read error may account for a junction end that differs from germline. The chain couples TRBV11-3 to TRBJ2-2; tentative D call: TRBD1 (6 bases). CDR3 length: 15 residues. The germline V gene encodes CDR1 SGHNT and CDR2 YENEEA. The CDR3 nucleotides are TGTGCCAGCAGCAACCGGGACACAGGCACCGAGGAGCTGTTTTTT. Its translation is CASSNRDTGTEELFF.

CDR3 sequence: CASRFAAQGRGEQYF. CDR3 nucleotide sequence: TGTGCCAGCAGGTTCGCAGCTCAAGGCCGAGGCGAGCAGTACTTC. The chain employs TRBV6-5 and TRBJ2-7; D is unclear. Looked up from germline, CDR1 is MNHEY and CDR2 is SVGAGI. Trimming removed 6 bases from V and 6 bases from J, with 21 bases in between. The CDR3 is made up of 15 amino acids.

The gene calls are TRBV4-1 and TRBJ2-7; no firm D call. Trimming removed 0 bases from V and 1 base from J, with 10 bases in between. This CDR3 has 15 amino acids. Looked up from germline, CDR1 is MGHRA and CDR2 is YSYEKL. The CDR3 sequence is CASSQDPTSSYEQYF. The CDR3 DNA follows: TGCGCCAGCAGCCAAGATCCGACTTCATCCTACGAGCAGTACTTC.

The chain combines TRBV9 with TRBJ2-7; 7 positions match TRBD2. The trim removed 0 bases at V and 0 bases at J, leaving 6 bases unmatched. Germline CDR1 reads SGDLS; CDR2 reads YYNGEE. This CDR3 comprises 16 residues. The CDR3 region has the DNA TGTGCCAGCAGCGTAGCGGCGGGAGCGAGCTCCTACGAGCAGTACTTC. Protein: CASSVAAGASSYEQYF.

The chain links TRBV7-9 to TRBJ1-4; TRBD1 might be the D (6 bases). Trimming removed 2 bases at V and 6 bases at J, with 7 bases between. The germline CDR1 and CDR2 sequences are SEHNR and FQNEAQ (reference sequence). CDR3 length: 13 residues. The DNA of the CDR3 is TGTGCCAGCAGCTTAACAGGGCATGAAAAACTGTTTTTT. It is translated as CASSLTGHEKLFF.

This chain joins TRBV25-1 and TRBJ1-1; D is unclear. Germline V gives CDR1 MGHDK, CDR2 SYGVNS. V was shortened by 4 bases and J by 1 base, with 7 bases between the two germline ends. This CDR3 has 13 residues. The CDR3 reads CASSARGNTEAFF. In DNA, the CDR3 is TGTGCCAGCAGTGCTCGGGGGAACACTGAAGCTTTCTTT.

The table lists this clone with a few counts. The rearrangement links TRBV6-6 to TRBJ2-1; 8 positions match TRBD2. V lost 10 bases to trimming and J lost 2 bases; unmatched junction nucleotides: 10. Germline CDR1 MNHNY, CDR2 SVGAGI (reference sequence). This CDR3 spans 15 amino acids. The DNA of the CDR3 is TGTGCCACCCAGACGGGCGGGGGGACCTACAATGAGCAGTTCTTC. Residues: CATQTGGGTYNEQFF.

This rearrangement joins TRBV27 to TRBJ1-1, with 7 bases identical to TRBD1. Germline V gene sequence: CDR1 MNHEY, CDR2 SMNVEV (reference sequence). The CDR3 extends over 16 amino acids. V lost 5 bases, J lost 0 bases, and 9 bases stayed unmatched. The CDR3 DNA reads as TGTGCCAGCAGTCCCTGGGACAGTACGATGAACACTGAAGCTTTCTTT. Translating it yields CASSPWDSTMNTEAFF.

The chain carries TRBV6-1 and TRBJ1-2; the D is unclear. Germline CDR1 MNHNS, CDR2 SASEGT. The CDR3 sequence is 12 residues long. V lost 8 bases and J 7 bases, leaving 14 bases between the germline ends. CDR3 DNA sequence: TGTGCCAGCGGTTCTTTTGCGGTTGGCTACACCTTC. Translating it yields CASGSFAVGYTF.

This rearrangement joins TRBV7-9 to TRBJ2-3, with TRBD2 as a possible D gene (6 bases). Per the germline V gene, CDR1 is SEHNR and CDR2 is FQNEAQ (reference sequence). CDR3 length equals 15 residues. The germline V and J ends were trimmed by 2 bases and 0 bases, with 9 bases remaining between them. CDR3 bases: TGTGCCAGCAGCTTATTCGGGACTAGCACAGATACGCAGTATTTT. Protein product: CASSLFGTSTDTQYF.

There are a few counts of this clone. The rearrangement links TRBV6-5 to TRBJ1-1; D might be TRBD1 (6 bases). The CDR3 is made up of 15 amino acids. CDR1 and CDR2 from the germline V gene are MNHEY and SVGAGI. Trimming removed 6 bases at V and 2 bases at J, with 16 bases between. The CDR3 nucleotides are TGTGCCAGCAGCCACAGGGTCTTGGCCAACACTGAAGCTTTCTTT. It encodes CASSHRVLANTEAFF.

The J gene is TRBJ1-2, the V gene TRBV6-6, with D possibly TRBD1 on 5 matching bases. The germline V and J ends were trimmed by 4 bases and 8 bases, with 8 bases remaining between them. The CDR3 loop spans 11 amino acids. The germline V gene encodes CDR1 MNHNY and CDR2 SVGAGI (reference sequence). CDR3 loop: CASSFGGGYTF. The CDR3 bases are TGTGCCAGCAGTTTCGGGGGGGGCTACACCTTC.

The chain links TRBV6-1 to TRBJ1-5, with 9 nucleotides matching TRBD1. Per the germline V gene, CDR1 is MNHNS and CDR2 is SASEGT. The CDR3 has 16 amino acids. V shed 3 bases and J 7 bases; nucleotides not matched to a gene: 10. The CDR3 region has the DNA TGTGCCAGCAGTGACCCCTCCGGGACAGGGATCCAGCCCCAGCATTTT. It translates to CASSDPSGTGIQPQHF.

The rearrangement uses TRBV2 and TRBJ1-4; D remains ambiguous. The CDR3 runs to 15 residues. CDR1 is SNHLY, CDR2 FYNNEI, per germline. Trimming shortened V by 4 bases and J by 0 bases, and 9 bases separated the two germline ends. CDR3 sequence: CASSGARATNEKLFF. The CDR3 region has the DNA TGTGCCAGCAGTGGGGCGAGGGCAACTAATGAAAAACTGTTTTTT. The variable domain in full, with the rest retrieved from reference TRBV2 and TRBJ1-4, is EPEVTQTPSHQVTQMGQEVILRCVPISNHLYFYWYRQILGQKVEFLVSFYNNEISEKSEIFDDQFSVERPDGSNFTLKIRSTKLEDSAMYFCASSGARATNEKLFFGSGTQLSVL.

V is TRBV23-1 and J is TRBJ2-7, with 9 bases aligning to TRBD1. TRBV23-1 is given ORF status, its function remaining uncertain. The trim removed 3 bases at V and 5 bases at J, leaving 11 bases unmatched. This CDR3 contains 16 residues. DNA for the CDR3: TGCGCCAGCAGTCAGGGGGCGACAGGGGGTGCCCACGAGCAGTACTTC. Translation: CASSQGATGGAHEQYF.

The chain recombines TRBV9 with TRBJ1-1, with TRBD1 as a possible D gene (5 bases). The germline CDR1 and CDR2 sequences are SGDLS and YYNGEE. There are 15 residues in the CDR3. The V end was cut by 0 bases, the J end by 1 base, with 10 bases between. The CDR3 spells CASSVEGHPNTEAFF. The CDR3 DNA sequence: TGTGCCAGCAGCGTAGAAGGACACCCGAACACTGAAGCTTTCTTT.

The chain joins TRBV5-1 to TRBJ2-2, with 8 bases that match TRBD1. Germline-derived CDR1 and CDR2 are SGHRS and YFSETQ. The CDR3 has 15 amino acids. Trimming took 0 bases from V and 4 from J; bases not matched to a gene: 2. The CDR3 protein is CASSLEQGGTGELFF. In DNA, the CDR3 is TGCGCCAGCAGCTTGGAACAGGGGGGCACCGGGGAGCTGTTTTTT.

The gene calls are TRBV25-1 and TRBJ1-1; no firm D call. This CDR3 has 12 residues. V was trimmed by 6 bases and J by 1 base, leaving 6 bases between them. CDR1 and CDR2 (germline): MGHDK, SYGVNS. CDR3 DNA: TGTGCCAGCAGGTTCTCGAACACTGAAGCTTTCTTT. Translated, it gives CASRFSNTEAFF. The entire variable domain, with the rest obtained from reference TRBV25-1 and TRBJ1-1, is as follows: EADIYQTPRYLVIGTGKKITLECSQTMGHDKMYWYQQDPGMELHLIHYSYGVNSTEKGDLSSESTVSRIRTEHFPLTLESARPSHTSQYLCASRFSNTEAFFGQGTRLTVV.